This TCR beta chain emerged from a study of chronic HIV infection and antiretroviral therapy. This clonotype has a handful of counts. V shed 0 bases and J shed 4 bases, with 17 bases lying between them. The CDR3 spans 17 residues. Germline lookup yields CDR1 LGHNA and CDR2 YSLEER. TCRdb re-derived calls from the 5' RACE reads in MiXCR, one entry per CDR3 protein. Among 25,000 to 35,000 distinct CDR3 sequences listed, about 8.6% were seen once. The origin of this receptor is an adult who had HIV and had not received antiretroviral therapy, or was an uninfected healthy control (not recorded which). This chain connects TRBV4-3 to TRBJ2-3, with D maybe TRBD1 (5 bases). Sequenced: peripheral blood. The CDR3 is CASSQDFFLGVADTQYF. Written as DNA, the CDR3 is TGCGCCAGCAGCCAAGATTTTTTTCTAGGGGTTGCAGATACGCAGTATTTT.